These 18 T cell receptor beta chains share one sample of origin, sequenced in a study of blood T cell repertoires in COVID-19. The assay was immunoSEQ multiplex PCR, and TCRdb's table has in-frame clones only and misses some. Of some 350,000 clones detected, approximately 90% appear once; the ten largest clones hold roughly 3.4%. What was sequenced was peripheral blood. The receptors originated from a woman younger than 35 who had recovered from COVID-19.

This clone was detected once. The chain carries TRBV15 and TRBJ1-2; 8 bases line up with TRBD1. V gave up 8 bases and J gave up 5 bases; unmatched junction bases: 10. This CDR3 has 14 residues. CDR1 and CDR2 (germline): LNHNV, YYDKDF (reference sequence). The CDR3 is CATGRRGRSYGYTF. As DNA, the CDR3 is TGTGCCACCGGGCGCAGGGGGCGTTCTTATGGCTACACCTTC.

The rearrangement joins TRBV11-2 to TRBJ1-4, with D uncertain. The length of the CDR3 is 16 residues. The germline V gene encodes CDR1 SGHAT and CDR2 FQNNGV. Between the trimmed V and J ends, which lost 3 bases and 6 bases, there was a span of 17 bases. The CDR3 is CASSFPIRGRDEKLFF. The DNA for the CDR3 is TGTGCCAGCAGCTTCCCCATTCGGGGAAGGGATGAAAAACTGTTTTTT.

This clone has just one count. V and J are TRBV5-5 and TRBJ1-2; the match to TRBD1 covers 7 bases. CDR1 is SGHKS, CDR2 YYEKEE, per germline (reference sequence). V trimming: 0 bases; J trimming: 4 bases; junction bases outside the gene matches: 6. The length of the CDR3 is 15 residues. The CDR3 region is CASSLVKGAGYGYTF. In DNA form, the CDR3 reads TGTGCCAGCAGCTTGGTCAAGGGGGCTGGCTATGGCTACACCTTC.

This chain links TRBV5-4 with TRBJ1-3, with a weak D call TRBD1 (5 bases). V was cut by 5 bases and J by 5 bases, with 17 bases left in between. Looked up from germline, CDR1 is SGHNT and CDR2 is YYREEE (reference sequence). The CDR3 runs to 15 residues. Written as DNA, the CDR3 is TGTGCCAGCAGACTCGGTGCGGGACGTAGAAACACCATATATTTT. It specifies CASRLGAGRRNTIYF.

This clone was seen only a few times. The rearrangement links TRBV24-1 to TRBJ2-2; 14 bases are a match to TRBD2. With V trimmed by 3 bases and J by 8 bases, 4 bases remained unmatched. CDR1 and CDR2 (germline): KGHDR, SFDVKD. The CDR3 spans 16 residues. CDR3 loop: CATSDPGLAGVGELFF. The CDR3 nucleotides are TGTGCCACCAGTGATCCGGGACTAGCGGGGGTAGGGGAGCTGTTTTTT.

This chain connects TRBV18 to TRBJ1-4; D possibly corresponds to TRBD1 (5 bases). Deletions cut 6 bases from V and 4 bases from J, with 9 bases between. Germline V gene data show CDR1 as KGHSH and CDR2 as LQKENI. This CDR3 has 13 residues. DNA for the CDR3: TGTGCCAGCTCGCGGGACGGTAATGAAAAACTGTTTTTT. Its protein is CASSRDGNEKLFF.

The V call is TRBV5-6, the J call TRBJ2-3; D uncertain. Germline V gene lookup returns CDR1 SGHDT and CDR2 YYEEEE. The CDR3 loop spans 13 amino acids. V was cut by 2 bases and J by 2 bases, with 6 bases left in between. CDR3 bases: TGTGCCAGCAGCTTTTTAGACACAGATACGCAGTATTTT. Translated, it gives CASSFLDTDTQYF.

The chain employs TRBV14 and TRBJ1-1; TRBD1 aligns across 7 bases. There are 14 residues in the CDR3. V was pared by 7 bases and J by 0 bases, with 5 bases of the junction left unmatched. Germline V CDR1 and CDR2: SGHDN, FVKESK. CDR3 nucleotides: TGTGCCAGCAAAATGACAGGGATGAACACTGAAGCTTTCTTT. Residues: CASKMTGMNTEAFF. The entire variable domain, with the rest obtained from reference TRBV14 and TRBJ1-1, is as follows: EAGVTQFPSHSVIEKGQTVTLRCDPISGHDNLYWYRRVMGKEIKFLLHFVKESKQDESGMPNNRFLAERTGGTYSTLKVQPAELEDSGVYFCASKMTGMNTEAFFGQGTRLTVV.

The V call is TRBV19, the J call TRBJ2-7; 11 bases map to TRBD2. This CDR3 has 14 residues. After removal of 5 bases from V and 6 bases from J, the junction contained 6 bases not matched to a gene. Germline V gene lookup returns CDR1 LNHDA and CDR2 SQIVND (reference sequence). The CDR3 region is CASSDSGRAVEQYV. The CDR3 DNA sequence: TGTGCCAGTAGTGATAGCGGGAGGGCCGTCGAGCAGTACGTC.

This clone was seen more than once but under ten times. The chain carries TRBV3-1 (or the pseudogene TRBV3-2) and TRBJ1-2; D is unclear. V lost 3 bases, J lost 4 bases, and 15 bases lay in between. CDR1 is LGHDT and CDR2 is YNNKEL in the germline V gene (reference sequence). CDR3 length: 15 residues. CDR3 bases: TGTGCCAGCAGCCATCACGGTACAGAAGCCTATGGCTACACCTTC. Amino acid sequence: CASSHHGTEAYGYTF.

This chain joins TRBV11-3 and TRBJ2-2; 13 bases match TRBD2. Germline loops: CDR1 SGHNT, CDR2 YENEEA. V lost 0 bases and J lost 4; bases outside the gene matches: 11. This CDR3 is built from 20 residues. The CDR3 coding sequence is TGTGCCAGCAGCTTAGATTATGGGACTAGCGGGAATCCGTCCACCGGGGAGCTGTTTTTT. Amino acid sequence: CASSLDYGTSGNPSTGELFF.

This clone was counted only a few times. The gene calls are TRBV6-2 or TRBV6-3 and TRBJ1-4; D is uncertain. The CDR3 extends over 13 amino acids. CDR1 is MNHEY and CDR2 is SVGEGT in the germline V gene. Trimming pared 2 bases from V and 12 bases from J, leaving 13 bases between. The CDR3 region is CASSYPELKELFF. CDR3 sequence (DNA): TGTGCCAGCAGTTACCCGGAGTTGAAAGAACTGTTTTTT.

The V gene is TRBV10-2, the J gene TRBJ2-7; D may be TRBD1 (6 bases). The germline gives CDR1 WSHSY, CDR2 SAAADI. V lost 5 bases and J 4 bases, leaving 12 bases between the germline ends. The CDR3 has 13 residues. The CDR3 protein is CASSSQQGYEQYV. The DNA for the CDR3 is TGCGCCAGCAGTAGTCAACAGGGATACGAGCAGTACGTC.

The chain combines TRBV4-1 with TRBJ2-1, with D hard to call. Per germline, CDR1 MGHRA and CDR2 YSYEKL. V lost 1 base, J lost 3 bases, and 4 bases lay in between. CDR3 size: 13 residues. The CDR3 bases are TGCGCCAGCAGCCAAGGGAGCTACAATGAGCAGTTCTTC. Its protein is CASSQGSYNEQFF.

CDR3: CASSSGLRKTEAFF. CDR3 DNA: TGTGCCAGCAGTTCAGGGCTCCGGAAGACTGAAGCTTTCTTT. The chain recombines TRBV6-6 with TRBJ1-1; D might be TRBD1 (5 bases). The CDR3 is made up of 14 amino acids. V dropped 4 bases and J dropped 5 bases, with 14 bases sitting between them. Germline CDR1 is MNHNY and CDR2 is SVGAGI (reference sequence).

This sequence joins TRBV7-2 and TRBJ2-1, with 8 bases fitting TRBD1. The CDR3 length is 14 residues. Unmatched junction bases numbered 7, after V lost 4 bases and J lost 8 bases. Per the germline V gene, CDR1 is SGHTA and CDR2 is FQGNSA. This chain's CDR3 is CASSSGQGIDEQFF. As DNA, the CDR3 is TGTGCCAGCAGCTCCGGACAGGGTATCGATGAGCAGTTCTTC.

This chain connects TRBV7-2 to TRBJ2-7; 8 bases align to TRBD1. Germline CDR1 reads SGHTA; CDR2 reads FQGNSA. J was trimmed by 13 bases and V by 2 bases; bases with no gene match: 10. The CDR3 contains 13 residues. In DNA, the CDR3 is TGTGCCAGCAGCTTAACGACCCGGGACAGGCTCTACGTC. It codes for CASSLTTRDRLYV.

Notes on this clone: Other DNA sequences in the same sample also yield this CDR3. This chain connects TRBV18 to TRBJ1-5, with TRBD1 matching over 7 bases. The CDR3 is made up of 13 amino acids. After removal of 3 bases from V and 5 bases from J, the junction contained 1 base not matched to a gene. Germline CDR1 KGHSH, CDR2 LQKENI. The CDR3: CASSPDRDQPQHF. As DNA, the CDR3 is TGTGCCAGCTCACCCGACAGGGATCAGCCCCAGCATTTT.